The subject of this entry is one T cell receptor (beta chain). Assay: immunoSEQ multiplex PCR; the TCRdb copy retains only in-frame clones and omits some. Counted here are some 96,000 clones, just over 90% occurring once; the ten biggest clones make up about 2%. The data derive from a study of PD-1 blockade in classical Hodgkin lymphoma. Documented time point: cycle 4 day 1 (C4D1), after 5 to 7 weeks of nivolumab. Patients all relapsed after autologous stem cell transplantation, and there was variation in brentuximab vedotin exposure. The study recorded best responses of complete response, partial response or progressive disease. Germline lookup yields CDR1 DFQATT and CDR2 SNEGSKA (reference sequence). The CDR3 is 11 amino acids. The V end lost 5 bases, the J end lost 6 bases, and 9 bases lay between the germline ends.

Here the sequenced sample was peripheral blood mononuclear cells (PBMCs), taken before the fourth cycle of nivolumab. This TCR came from a human donor with classical Hodgkin lymphoma. The J gene is TRBJ2-3, the V gene TRBV20-1; the D is unclear. The CDR3 sequence is CSAPGGDTQYF. CDR3 DNA: TGCAGTGCTCCTGGTGGGGATACGCAGTATTTT.